The next 27 T cell receptor beta chains were all read from a single sample in a study of blood T cell repertoires in COVID-19. Data came from immunoSEQ multiplex PCR; TCRdb stores just in-frame clones and leaves some out. The sample records roughly 210,000 clones, approximately 90% being singletons. Source material: peripheral blood. The origin of the receptors is a man in his sixties or seventies with acute or convalescent COVID-19.

This rearrangement joins TRBV5-1 to TRBJ1-1, with TRBD1 identical over 8 bases. V was pared by 4 bases and J by 1 base, with 3 bases of the junction left unmatched. The CDR3 has 14 residues. Germline V CDR1 and CDR2: SGHRS, YFSETQ. CDR3 nucleotides: TGCGCCAGCAGCACTGGGACAGGGAACACTGAAGCTTTCTTT. Translating it yields CASSTGTGNTEAFF. The full variable domain, with the rest looked up from reference TRBV5-1 and TRBJ1-1, is KAGVTQTPRYLIKTRGQQVTLSCSPISGHRSVSWYQQTPGQGLQFLFEYFSETQRNKGNFPGRFSGRQFSNSRSEMNVSTLELGDSALYLCASSTGTGNTEAFFGQGTRLTVV.

The chain combines TRBV19 with TRBJ1-1, with D unclear. Trimming removed 3 bases from V and 0 bases from J, with 11 bases in between. Germline V gives CDR1 LNHDA, CDR2 SQIVND (reference sequence). The CDR3 length is 15 residues. The CDR3 sequence is CASSIPQVVNTEAFF. The DNA of the CDR3 is TGTGCCAGTAGTATTCCTCAGGTAGTGAACACTGAAGCTTTCTTT.

The chain carries TRBV28 and TRBJ2-1, with 8 bases identical to TRBD1. The V and J ends lost 7 bases and 8 bases, in that order; junction bases with no gene match: 16. The CDR3 length is 16 residues. Germline V CDR1 and CDR2: MDHEN, SYDVKM. The CDR3 coding sequence is TGTGCCAGCACCTCTTGGCGGGGACAGGTCGGCGATGAGCAGTTCTTC. Its protein product is CASTSWRGQVGDEQFF.

The V and J genes are TRBV27 and TRBJ1-4, with 9 bases lining up with TRBD1. Losses at the gene ends were 8 bases for V and 7 bases for J; bases not matched to a gene: 11. This CDR3 is 15 amino acids long. Looked up from germline, CDR1 is MNHEY and CDR2 is SMNVEV (reference sequence). The CDR3: CASANSGTGTEKLFF. CDR3 bases: TGTGCCAGCGCAAACTCCGGGACAGGGACTGAAAAACTGTTTTTT. The variable domain in full, with the rest retrieved from reference TRBV27 and TRBJ1-4, is EAQVTQNPRYLITVTGKKLTVTCSQNMNHEYMSWYRQDPGLGLRQIYYSMNVEVTDKGDVPEGYKVSRKEKRNFPLILESPSPNQTSLYFCASANSGTGTEKLFFGSGTQLSVL.

The genes are TRBV7-9 and TRBJ1-2; 10 nucleotides match TRBD1. The CDR3 loop spans 14 amino acids. V was clipped by 3 bases and J by 8 bases; unmatched bases: 6. Germline V gives CDR1 SEHNR, CDR2 FQNEAQ (reference sequence). In DNA, the CDR3 is TGTGCCAGCAGCTTTGGGACAGGGGTCCAGGGCTACACCTTC. Amino acids: CASSFGTGVQGYTF.

This clone was seen once. J is TRBJ1-1 and V is TRBV7-2; TRBD1 matches 7 bases. The CDR3 consists of 14 residues. Germline CDR1 SGHTA, CDR2 FQGNSA. Trimming at V came to 5 bases and at J to 0 bases, leaving 3 bases not matched to a gene. The CDR3 region has the DNA TGTGCCAGCAGCGCGGGACAGATGAACACTGAAGCTTTCTTT. Translated, it gives CASSAGQMNTEAFF.

The chain links TRBV6-5 to TRBJ1-5; D possibly corresponds to TRBD1 (6 bases). Deletions cut 5 bases from V and 1 base from J, with 12 bases between. Germline CDR1 reads MNHEY; CDR2 reads SVGAGI. The CDR3 spans 15 residues. The CDR3 region has the DNA TGTGCCAGCAGTCCAGACAGGACAAGCAATCAGCCCCAGCATTTT. Translation: CASSPDRTSNQPQHF.

The chain employs TRBV5-1 and TRBJ2-1, with 14 nucleotides matching TRBD2. The germline V gene has CDR1 SGHRS and CDR2 YFSETQ. This CDR3 region has 17 residues. Trimming took 5 bases from V and 4 from J; bases not matched to a gene: 8. The CDR3 DNA follows: TGCGCCAGCAGTCAGACTAGCGGGAGGGCCTCTTACAATGAGCAGTTCTTC. Amino acids: CASSQTSGRASYNEQFF.

This clone was recorded only once. The rearrangement links TRBV2 to TRBJ2-7; D is perhaps TRBD2 (6 bases). The ends were cut back, 8 bases at V and 0 bases at J, with 11 bases in the middle. From germline, CDR1 is SNHLY and CDR2 FYNNEI. The CDR3 contains 13 residues. CDR3 sequence reads: CASAGPLSYEQYF. CDR3 bases: TGTGCCAGCGCGGGACCCCTCTCCTACGAGCAGTACTTC.

The rearrangement uses TRBV18 and TRBJ2-2; TRBD1 is a possible D gene (5 bases). V dropped 2 bases and J dropped 4 bases, with 14 bases sitting between them. The CDR3 has 16 amino acids. Germline loops: CDR1 KGHSH, CDR2 LQKENI. The CDR3 region has the DNA TGTGCCAGCTCACCAGCAGGGCTCACCGCCACCGGGGAGCTGTTTTTT. It codes for CASSPAGLTATGELFF. The entire variable domain, with the rest obtained from reference TRBV18 and TRBJ2-2, is as follows: NAGVMQNPRHLVRRRGQEARLRCSPMKGHSHVYWYRQLPEEGLKFMVYLQKENIIDESGMPKERFSAEFPKEGPSILRIQQVVRGDSAAYFCASSPAGLTATGELFFGEGSRLTVL.

The V gene is TRBV7-9, the J gene TRBJ2-3; TRBD1 is a possible D gene (5 bases). V lost 6 bases and J lost 5, with 24 bases in between. Germline V CDR1 and CDR2: SEHNR, FQNEAQ (reference sequence). CDR3 length: 17 amino acids. CDR3 sequence reads: CASSFTGTAAQGDTQYF. In DNA, the CDR3 is TGTGCCAGCAGTTTCACAGGTACCGCGGCCCAAGGAGATACGCAGTATTTT.

This clone appeared a single time. The J gene is TRBJ1-2, the V gene TRBV5-5, with D perhaps TRBD1 (5 bases). Trimming removed 5 bases from V and 2 bases from J, with 10 bases in between. Looked up from germline, CDR1 is SGHKS and CDR2 is YYEKEE (reference sequence). The CDR3 runs 13 residues. The CDR3 sequence: CASRFAGNYGYTF. The CDR3 DNA reads as TGTGCCAGCAGGTTTGCAGGGAACTATGGCTACACCTTC.

The chain couples TRBV4-3 to TRBJ1-3; D unresolved. Germline V gene lookup returns CDR1 LGHNA and CDR2 YSLEER. The CDR3 runs to 15 residues. The germline V and J ends were trimmed by 3 bases and 5 bases, with 14 bases remaining between them. In DNA form, the CDR3 reads TGCGCCAGCAGCCAGGACTCGTCGGGCAGAAACACCATATATTTT. The encoded protein is CASSQDSSGRNTIYF.

This chain joins TRBV19 and TRBJ2-3; 7 bases agree with TRBD1. V was clipped by 5 bases and J by 7 bases; unmatched bases: 21. Germline CDR1 reads LNHDA; CDR2 reads SQIVND (reference sequence). This CDR3 is 18 amino acids long. CDR3 bases: TGTGCCAGTAGTCAGAGAGGACAGGCCCCGGGCCAATCATATACGCAGTATTTT. Protein product: CASSQRGQAPGQSYTQYF.

This sequence joins TRBV6-2 or TRBV6-3 and TRBJ1-5; D gene uncertain. Trimming cost V 0 bases and J 5 bases, with 5 bases left between them. This CDR3 has 13 residues. Germline CDR1 MNHEY, CDR2 SVGEGT. CDR3: CASSYSSYQPQHF. The CDR3 DNA reads as TGTGCCAGCAGTTACTCCAGTTATCAGCCCCAGCATTTT.

This sequence joins TRBV27 and TRBJ2-3, with D perhaps TRBD2 (6 bases). Germline V gives CDR1 MNHEY, CDR2 SMNVEV (reference sequence). Trimming stripped 6 bases from V and 0 bases from J, with 19 bases between. The CDR3 length is 17 residues. The CDR3 sequence: CASSTRRRGPSTDTQYF. The CDR3 DNA reads TGTGCCAGCAGCACCAGGAGGCGGGGCCCTAGCACAGATACGCAGTATTTT.

This chain joins TRBV10-3 and TRBJ2-7; 15 nucleotides align to TRBD2. There are 16 residues in the CDR3. The V gene end was trimmed by 10 bases and the J gene end by 3 bases; junction bases not matched to a gene: 10. Germline V CDR1 and CDR2: ENHRY, SYGVKD. The CDR3 nucleotides are TGTGCCACCTCTGGACTAGCGGGAGGGAATAGCTACGAGCAGTACTTC. Protein sequence: CATSGLAGGNSYEQYF.

The chain recombines TRBV28 with TRBJ2-7, with D uncertain. Trimming shortened V by 3 bases and J by 1 base, and 16 bases separated the two germline ends. Germline V gene data show CDR1 as MDHEN and CDR2 as SYDVKM. This CDR3 is 16 amino acids long. The CDR3 region is CASSFHLDIGSYEQYF. The CDR3 DNA is TGTGCCAGCAGTTTCCATTTAGACATTGGATCCTACGAGCAGTACTTC.

The chain uses TRBV20-1 and TRBJ2-1; tentatively, D is TRBD1 (5 bases). The CDR3 spans 11 residues. The ends were cut back, 6 bases at V and 13 bases at J, with 16 bases in the middle. Germline V gene sequence: CDR1 DFQATT, CDR2 SNEGSKA (reference sequence). The DNA for the CDR3 is TGCAGTGCCCGTGCGACAGTCCAACAGTTCTTC. Its protein product is CSARATVQQFF.

The genes are TRBV6-1 and TRBJ2-3; perhaps TRBD2 as D (7 bases). The length of the CDR3 is 16 residues. V was pared by 3 bases and J by 1 base, with 14 bases between. Per the germline V gene, CDR1 is MNHNS and CDR2 is SASEGT. The CDR3 DNA reads as TGTGCCAGCAGTGATGGGGGGGCGGCGGGCACAGATACGCAGTATTTT. It specifies CASSDGGAAGTDTQYF.

This chain connects TRBV27 to TRBJ2-6; TRBD1 matches 9 bases. Germline V gene sequence: CDR1 MNHEY, CDR2 SMNVEV (reference sequence). The CDR3 has 18 residues. V lost 6 bases and J lost 4; bases outside the gene matches: 13. CDR3 amino acids: CASRFLTGGVLGANVLTF. The CDR3 DNA follows: TGTGCCAGCAGATTCTTGACAGGGGGAGTATTAGGGGCCAACGTCCTGACTTTC.

V and J are TRBV7-2 and TRBJ2-2, with D tentatively TRBD1 (6 bases). The CDR3 has 15 residues. Trimming stripped 2 bases from V and 7 bases from J, with 14 bases between. Germline V lookup: CDR1 SGHTA, CDR2 FQGNSA. The chain's CDR3 is CASSLWAGDGGELFF. CDR3 coding DNA: TGTGCCAGCAGCTTATGGGCAGGGGACGGCGGGGAGCTGTTTTTT.

Written as DNA, the CDR3 is TGTGCCAGCAGTTTAGCGGGTGCATCCTACGAGCAGTACTTC. It codes for CASSLAGASYEQYF. The chain uses TRBV6-6 and TRBJ2-7; 7 positions agree with TRBD2. The CDR3 contains 14 residues. Germline-derived CDR1 and CDR2 are MNHNY and SVGAGI (reference sequence). V trimming: 4 bases; J trimming: 1 base; junction bases outside the gene matches: 4.

The chain employs TRBV15 and TRBJ1-2; 9 nucleotides agree with TRBD1. V shed 3 bases and J 6 bases; nucleotides not matched to a gene: 2. This CDR3 spans 13 amino acids. The germline V gene encodes CDR1 LNHNV and CDR2 YYDKDF (reference sequence). The chain's CDR3 is CATSRRQGDGYTF. The CDR3 nucleotides are TGTGCCACCAGCAGGAGACAGGGGGATGGCTACACCTTC.

The chain couples TRBV18 to TRBJ1-2; 10 positions match TRBD1. The CDR3 is 15 amino acids. The V gene's germline CDR1 is KGHSH and CDR2 LQKENI. The trim removed 3 bases at V and 5 bases at J, leaving 6 bases unmatched. The CDR3 DNA reads as TGTGCCAGCTCACCCGTTGGGACAGGGGATTATGGCTACACCTTC. Encoded protein: CASSPVGTGDYGYTF.

The chain has TRBV19 and TRBJ2-5, with 10 bases lining up with TRBD2. This CDR3 comprises 16 residues. Per germline, CDR1 LNHDA and CDR2 SQIVND (reference sequence). V dropped 5 bases and J dropped 0; count of bases not matched to a gene: 6. In nucleotides, the CDR3 is TGTGCCAGTAGTGTAAATAGCGGGAGGTACCAAGAGACCCAGTACTTC. Its protein is CASSVNSGRYQETQYF.

On this clone itself: At one end the junction does not follow the germline gene, possibly because of a read error. The J gene is TRBJ2-2, the V gene TRBV7-7, with D possibly matching TRBD2 (5 bases). Germline V lookup: CDR1 SSHAT, CDR2 FNYEAQ (reference sequence). CDR3 length equals 13 residues. CDR3 coding DNA: TGTGCTAGCAGCTTAGGTACTAGCGGGGAGCTGTTTTTT. It specifies CASSLGTSGELFF.